This entry lists 20 T cell receptor beta chains sequenced from one sample in a study of blood T cell repertoires in COVID-19 (dated by TCRdb to the early 2020s). Receptor amplification or capture employed the immunoSEQ multiplex PCR assay. TCRdb retrieved this table from immuneACCESS and kept in-frame rearrangements only. Not all clones are present; in checked studies, unresolved V genes account for under half, and no reason is known for the remainder. The sample table shows 140,000 to 150,000 clones, and about four fifths are seen once. The top ten constitute 3.5% of the sample. Sequenced material: peripheral blood. Every receptor here comes from a man between 65 and 80 years old who had recovered from COVID-19.

The chain combines TRBV27 with TRBJ2-2, with D tentatively TRBD1 (6 bases). Between the trimmed V and J ends, which lost 6 bases and 4 bases, there was a span of 12 bases. The CDR3 runs 14 residues. Germline assignment: CDR1 MNHEY and CDR2 SMNVEV (reference sequence). The CDR3 sequence: CASSTGTLTGELFF. The CDR3 nucleotides read TGTGCCAGCAGCACCGGGACACTCACCGGGGAGCTGTTTTTT.

The chain joins TRBV2 to TRBJ1-3, with D tentatively TRBD1 (5 bases). The CDR3 runs 14 residues. The V and J ends lost 4 bases and 9 bases respectively, with 16 bases between them. The germline CDR1 and CDR2 sequences are SNHLY and FYNNEI. The CDR3 nucleotides read TGTGCCAGCAGTGGGGAGGGACTGGGCGCCACCATATATTTT. Translated, it gives CASSGEGLGATIYF.

Notes on this clone: Other DNA sequences in this specimen translate into the identical CDR3. V usage is TRBV4-2 and J usage is TRBJ2-1; 11 positions agree with TRBD2. V dropped 1 base and J dropped 5; count of bases not matched to a gene: 1. Germline CDR1 reads LGHNA; CDR2 reads YNFKEQ. This CDR3 is built from 15 residues. As DNA, the CDR3 is TGTGCCAGCAGCCAAGTACTAGCGGGAGACAATGAGCAGTTCTTC. It encodes CASSQVLAGDNEQFF.

This chain uses TRBV6-5 with TRBJ2-1; possibly TRBD2 for D (6 bases). CDR3 length equals 14 residues. The germline V gene encodes CDR1 MNHEY and CDR2 SVGAGI. The germline V and J ends were trimmed by 9 bases and 5 bases, with 17 bases remaining between them. The CDR3 sequence: CASLPGLANNEQFF. Written as DNA, the CDR3 is TGTGCCAGTTTACCGGGACTCGCTAACAATGAGCAGTTCTTC.

The V call is TRBV5-1, the J call TRBJ2-1, with 12 bases lining up with TRBD2. J gave up 6 bases and V 7 bases, and 5 bases lay outside the gene matches. The CDR3 is 14 amino acids. Germline V gives CDR1 SGHRS, CDR2 YFSETQ. CDR3 DNA sequence: TGCGCCAGCGGGGAGACTAGCGGGAGCAATGAGCAGTTCTTC. Amino acids: CASGETSGSNEQFF.

The V and J genes are TRBV29-1 and TRBJ1-1; 9 nucleotides match TRBD1. Germline CDR1 reads SQVTM; CDR2 reads ANQGSEA. The trim removed 4 bases at V and 4 bases at J, leaving 1 base unmatched. This CDR3 is built from 12 residues. CDR3 nucleotide sequence: TGCAGCGTTGGGACAGGGGCCACTGAAGCTTTCTTT. It is translated as CSVGTGATEAFF.

The chain employs TRBV7-6 and TRBJ2-2; 7 bases fit TRBD2. V was clipped by 4 bases and J by 7 bases; unmatched bases: 18. CDR3 length: 18 amino acids. Per the germline V gene, CDR1 is SGHVS and CDR2 is FNYEAQ. CDR3 region: CASSSPVRGLSGVGELFF. CDR3 DNA: TGTGCCAGCAGCTCACCGGTTCGGGGCCTAAGCGGGGTCGGGGAGCTGTTTTTT.

This rearrangement joins TRBV10-2 to TRBJ2-7; TRBD1 agrees at 8 bases. After removal of 2 bases from V and 6 bases from J, the junction contained 6 bases not matched to a gene. Germline CDR1 and CDR2: WSHSY and SAAADI. The CDR3 extends over 14 amino acids. The CDR3 spells CASSETGGSGEQYF. In nucleotides, the CDR3 is TGCGCCAGCAGTGAGACAGGGGGAAGCGGCGAGCAGTACTTC.

V is TRBV2 and J is TRBJ2-1, with TRBD1 identical over 11 bases. Germline V gene lookup returns CDR1 SNHLY and CDR2 FYNNEI. The V segment lost 8 bases and the J segment 12 bases; nucleotides outside the gene matches: 12. The CDR3 contains 14 residues. For the CDR3, the DNA is TGTGCCAGCTTGGGACAGGGGGACTGGAGGGGGCAGTTCTTC. As protein: CASLGQGDWRGQFF.

The rearrangement uses TRBV4-1 and TRBJ1-5, with D unclear. Germline V gives CDR1 MGHRA, CDR2 YSYEKL. The V end lost 2 bases, the J end lost 0 bases, and 8 bases lay between the germline ends. The CDR3 runs to 15 residues. CDR3 DNA: TGCGCCAGCAGCCAATGGCAGAATAGCAATCAGCCCCAGCATTTT. It translates to CASSQWQNSNQPQHF.

The chain couples TRBV15 to TRBJ2-1; perhaps TRBD2 as D (6 bases). Trimming took off 7 bases at V and 3 bases at J, with 25 bases between the two ends. The CDR3 covers 18 residues. Germline values: CDR1 LNHNV, CDR2 YYDKDF (reference sequence). The CDR3 DNA is TGTGCCACCAATCATTCGCCGGGGCGGGGAAGTTACTACAATGAGCAGTTCTTC. Its protein product is CATNHSPGRGSYYNEQFF.

V usage is TRBV18 and J usage is TRBJ2-4; 8 bases line up with TRBD1. The germline gives CDR1 KGHSH, CDR2 LQKENI. The V gene end was trimmed by 3 bases and the J gene end by 0 bases; junction bases not matched to a gene: 13. This CDR3 has 19 residues. For the CDR3, the DNA is TGTGCCAGCTCACCGAGCACCGGACAGGGTGAATTAGCCAAAAACATTCAGTACTTC. Translation: CASSPSTGQGELAKNIQYF.

CDR3 in DNA: TGTGCCAGCAGCCAAGCCCACCCGGGTTTAGGCACTGAAGCTTTCTTT. This translates into CASSQAHPGLGTEAFF. The chain joins TRBV14 to TRBJ1-1; D call uncertain. The CDR3 is 16 residues long. Germline V gene data show CDR1 as SGHDN and CDR2 as FVKESK. V lost 1 base and J lost 4, with 16 bases in between.

The chain couples TRBV29-1 to TRBJ2-1; 9 bases fit TRBD2. V gave up 2 bases and J gave up 6 bases; unmatched junction bases: 5. The length of the CDR3 is 14 residues. Germline CDR1 and CDR2: SQVTM and ANQGSEA. The CDR3 is CSVEKGLAGNEQFF. CDR3 in DNA: TGCAGCGTTGAAAAGGGACTAGCCGGCAATGAGCAGTTCTTC.

J is TRBJ1-1 and V is TRBV7-8; 8 bases map to TRBD1. V lost 6 bases, J lost 5 bases, and 5 bases stayed unmatched. This CDR3 spans 13 amino acids. CDR1 is SGHVS, CDR2 FQNEAQ, per germline. CDR3 sequence: CASRYRGRTEAFF. The DNA for the CDR3 is TGTGCCAGCAGGTACAGGGGGAGAACTGAAGCTTTCTTT. Together with reference TRBV7-8 and TRBJ1-1, the CDR3 gives the full variable domain: GAGVSQSPRYKVAKRGQDVALRCDPISGHVSLFWYQQALGQGPEFLTYFQNEAQLDKSGLPSDRFFAERPEGSVSTLKIQRTQQEDSAVYLCASRYRGRTEAFFGQGTRLTVV.

The chain combines TRBV14 with TRBJ1-2, with TRBD1 as a possible D gene (6 bases). Trimming cost V 5 bases and J 3 bases, with 10 bases left between them. The CDR3 contains 13 residues. From germline, CDR1 is SGHDN and CDR2 FVKESK. The CDR3 region has the DNA TGTGCCAGCAGCGCAACAGGGTACTATGGCTACACCTTC. Translated: CASSATGYYGYTF.

This sequence joins TRBV11-2 and TRBJ2-7, with TRBD1 matching 9 bases. Germline V lookup: CDR1 SGHAT, CDR2 FQNNGV. The CDR3 is 13 amino acids. With V trimmed by 3 bases and J by 3 bases, 0 bases remained unmatched. CDR3 sequence: CASSLTGGYEQYF. CDR3 DNA: TGTGCCAGCAGCTTGACAGGGGGCTACGAGCAGTACTTC. The full variable domain, in which reference TRBV11-2 and TRBJ2-7 provide the parts outside the CDR3, is EAGVAQSPRYKIIEKRQSVAFWCNPISGHATLYWYQQILGQGPKLLIQFQNNGVVDDSQLPKDRFSAERLKGVDSTLKIQPAKLEDSAVYLCASSLTGGYEQYFGPGTRLTVT.

This clone was detected ten times or more. The rearrangement joins TRBV19 to TRBJ2-7; 8 bases are shared with TRBD2. Trimming at V came to 6 bases and at J to 1 base, leaving 8 bases not matched to a gene. CDR1 is LNHDA, CDR2 SQIVND, per germline (reference sequence). The CDR3 has 15 residues. The CDR3 spells CASRSGSSLSYEQYF. CDR3 DNA sequence: TGTGCCAGTAGGAGCGGGAGCAGTCTTTCCTACGAGCAGTACTTC.

The chain recombines TRBV7-9 with TRBJ2-7, with 7 bases that match TRBD2. Trimming at V came to 2 bases and at J to 4 bases, leaving 5 bases not matched to a gene. The germline V gene encodes CDR1 SEHNR and CDR2 FQNEAQ (reference sequence). This CDR3 has 14 amino acids. As DNA, the CDR3 is TGTGCCAGCAGCTTAAGTGCGGGAGCATACGAGCAGTACTTC. Protein sequence: CASSLSAGAYEQYF. Complete variable domain (other parts from reference TRBV7-9 and TRBJ2-7): DTGVSQNPRHKITKRGQNVTFRCDPISEHNRLYWYRQTLGQGPEFLTYFQNEAQLEKSRLLSDRFSAERPKGSFSTLEIQRTEQGDSAMYLCASSLSAGAYEQYFGPGTRLTVT.

The rearrangement joins TRBV11-2 to TRBJ1-5; TRBD1 might be the D (6 bases). There are 13 residues in the CDR3. V shed 8 bases and J shed 7 bases, with 15 bases lying between them. The V gene's germline CDR1 is SGHAT and CDR2 FQNNGV. CDR3 in DNA: TGTGCCAGCCCTGACAGGACCGACCAGCCCCAGCATTTT. This translates into CASPDRTDQPQHF.